Presented here are 5 T cell receptor beta chains from one specimen sequenced in a study of T-cell reconstitution after alpha-beta-depleted transplantation in children. Preparation of the TCRbeta library involved a method that used unique molecular identifiers. TCRdb fed the PCR reads into MiXCR, producing one record per CDR3 protein. The sample records 200,000 to 250,000 distinct CDR3 sequences, roughly 7.7% being singletons. The starting material was PBMCs, mostly from graft donor cells, obtained 180 days after TCRalphabeta/CD19-depleted stem cell transplant. The receptor source for this set is a male patient aged 10-17 years who had a stem cell transplant for acute lymphoblastic leukemia, so the T cells may come from the graft donor.

This clonotype has ten or more counts. V gene TRBV10-3 combines with J gene TRBJ2-3, with TRBD2 identical over 9 bases. The V gene end was trimmed by 2 bases and the J gene end by 0 bases; junction bases not matched to a gene: 3. The CDR3 has 16 residues. Germline V gene lookup returns CDR1 ENHRY and CDR2 SYGVKD. The CDR3 reads CAISEGAGGSTDTQYF. The CDR3 coding sequence is TGTGCCATCAGTGAGGGGGCGGGGGGGAGCACAGATACGCAGTATTTT.

This clonotype was found many times. V usage is TRBV7-2 and J usage is TRBJ2-2; no firm D call. The CDR3 totals 13 residues. Trimming removed 1 base at V and 4 bases at J, with 4 bases between. Germline V lookup: CDR1 SGHTA, CDR2 FQGNSA. Here the CDR3 reads CASSLVLTGELFF. For the CDR3, the DNA is TGTGCCAGCAGCTTAGTTCTCACCGGGGAGCTGTTTTTT.

This clonotype was recorded at least ten times. The chain links TRBV5-1 to TRBJ2-4, with D uncertain. CDR3 length: 14 residues. Per germline, CDR1 SGHRS and CDR2 YFSETQ. Trimming pared 5 bases from V and 8 bases from J, leaving 17 bases between. DNA of the CDR3: TGCGCCAGCAGATTTGGTTCCTTAAGAGACATTCAGTACTTC. Translating gives CASRFGSLRDIQYF.

Ten or more counts support this clonotype. The chain joins TRBV6-2 or TRBV6-3 to TRBJ2-1; 8 bases are a match to TRBD2. CDR3 length equals 16 residues. The V gene end was trimmed by 2 bases and the J gene end by 3 bases; junction bases not matched to a gene: 6. From germline, CDR1 is MNHEY and CDR2 SVGEGT. CDR3 sequence reads: CASSYDSGAYYNEQFF. The CDR3 bases are TGTGCCAGCAGTTACGATAGCGGGGCCTACTACAATGAGCAGTTCTTC.

The table lists this clonotype with many counts. DNA for the CDR3: TGTGCCAGCAGTCTTTGGACTAGCGGATCCACAGATACGCAGTATTTT. Translated: CASSLWTSGSTDTQYF. The chain has TRBV12-3 or TRBV12-4 and TRBJ2-3; 10 nucleotides agree with TRBD2. The CDR3 runs 16 residues. J gave up 2 bases and V 5 bases, and 7 bases lay outside the gene matches.